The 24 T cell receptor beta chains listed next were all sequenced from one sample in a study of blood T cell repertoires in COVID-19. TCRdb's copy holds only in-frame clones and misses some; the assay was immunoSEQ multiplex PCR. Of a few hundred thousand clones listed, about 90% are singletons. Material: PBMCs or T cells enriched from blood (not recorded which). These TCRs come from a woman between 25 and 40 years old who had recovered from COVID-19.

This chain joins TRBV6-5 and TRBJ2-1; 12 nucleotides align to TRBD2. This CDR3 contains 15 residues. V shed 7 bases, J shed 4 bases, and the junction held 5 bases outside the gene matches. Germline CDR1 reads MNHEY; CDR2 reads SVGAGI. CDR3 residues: CASTSSGGAYNEQFF. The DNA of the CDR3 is TGTGCCAGCACCTCTAGCGGGGGGGCTTACAATGAGCAGTTCTTC.

The CDR3, as DNA: TGCGCCAGCAGCCCGGGGGGAAGCTATGGCTACACCTTC. As protein: CASSPGGSYGYTF. This sequence joins TRBV5-1 and TRBJ1-2; perhaps TRBD1 as D (5 bases). CDR3 size: 13 residues. V was clipped by 4 bases and J by 4 bases, with 11 bases between them. CDR1 and CDR2 from the germline V gene are SGHRS and YFSETQ.

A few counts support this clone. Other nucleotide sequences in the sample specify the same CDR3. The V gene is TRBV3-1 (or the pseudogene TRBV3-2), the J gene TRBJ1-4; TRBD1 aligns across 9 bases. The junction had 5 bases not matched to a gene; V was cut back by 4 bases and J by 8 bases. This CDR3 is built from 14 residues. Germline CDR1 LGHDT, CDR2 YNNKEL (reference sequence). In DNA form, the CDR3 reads TGTGCCAGCAGCCTACAGGGGGCAAGGGAAAAACTGTTTTTT. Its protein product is CASSLQGAREKLFF.

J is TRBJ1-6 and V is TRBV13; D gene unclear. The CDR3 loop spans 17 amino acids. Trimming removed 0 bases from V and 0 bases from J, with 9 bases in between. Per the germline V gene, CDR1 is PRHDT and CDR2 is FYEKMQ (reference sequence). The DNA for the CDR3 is TGTGCCAGCAGCTTAGGCGGGGAAAGCTCCTATAATTCACCCCTCCACTTT. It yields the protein CASSLGGESSYNSPLHF.

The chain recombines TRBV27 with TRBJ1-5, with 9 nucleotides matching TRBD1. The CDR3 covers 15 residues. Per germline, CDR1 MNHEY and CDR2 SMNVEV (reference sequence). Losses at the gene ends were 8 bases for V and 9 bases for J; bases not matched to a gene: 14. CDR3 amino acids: CASGQTGTGITPQHF. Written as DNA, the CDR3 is TGTGCCAGCGGACAAACCGGGACAGGGATTACGCCCCAGCATTTT.

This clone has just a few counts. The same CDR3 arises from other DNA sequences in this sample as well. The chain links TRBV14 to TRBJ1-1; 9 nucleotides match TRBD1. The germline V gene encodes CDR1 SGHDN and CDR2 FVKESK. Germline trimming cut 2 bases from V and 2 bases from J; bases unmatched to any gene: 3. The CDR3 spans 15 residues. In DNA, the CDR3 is TGTGCCAGCAGCCAAAACAGGGGGCAAAACACTGAAGCTTTCTTT. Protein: CASSQNRGQNTEAFF.

CDR3 sequence (DNA): TGTGCCAGCAGGCGGGGGGACACTGAAGCTTTCTTT. The encoded protein is CASRRGDTEAFF. V is TRBV7-2 and J is TRBJ1-1; the D gene is possibly TRBD1 (5 bases). Trimming took off 6 bases at V and 3 bases at J, with 8 bases between the two ends. The CDR3 runs to 12 residues. Germline lookup yields CDR1 SGHTA and CDR2 FQGNSA.

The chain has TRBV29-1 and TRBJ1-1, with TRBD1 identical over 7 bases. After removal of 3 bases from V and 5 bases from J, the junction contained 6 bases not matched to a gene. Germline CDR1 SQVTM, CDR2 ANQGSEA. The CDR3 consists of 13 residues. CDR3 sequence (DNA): TGCAGCGTTGATGAGGGGGCTTATACTGAAGCTTTCTTT. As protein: CSVDEGAYTEAFF.

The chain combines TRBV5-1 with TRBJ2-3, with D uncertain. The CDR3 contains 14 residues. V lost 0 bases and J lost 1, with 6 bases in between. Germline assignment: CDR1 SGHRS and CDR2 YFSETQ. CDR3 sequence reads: CASSLGLGTDTQYF. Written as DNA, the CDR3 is TGCGCCAGCAGCTTGGGGCTTGGCACAGATACGCAGTATTTT.

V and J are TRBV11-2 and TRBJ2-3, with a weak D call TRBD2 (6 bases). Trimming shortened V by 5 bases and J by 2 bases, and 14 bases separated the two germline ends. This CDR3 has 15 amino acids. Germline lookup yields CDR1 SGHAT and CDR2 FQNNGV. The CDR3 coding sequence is TGTGCCAGCAGCCCCCGCCAGCGGGTCACAGATACGCAGTATTTT. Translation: CASSPRQRVTDTQYF. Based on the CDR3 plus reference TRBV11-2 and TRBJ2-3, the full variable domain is EAGVAQSPRYKIIEKRQSVAFWCNPISGHATLYWYQQILGQGPKLLIQFQNNGVVDDSQLPKDRFSAERLKGVDSTLKIQPAKLEDSAVYLCASSPRQRVTDTQYFGPGTRLTVL.

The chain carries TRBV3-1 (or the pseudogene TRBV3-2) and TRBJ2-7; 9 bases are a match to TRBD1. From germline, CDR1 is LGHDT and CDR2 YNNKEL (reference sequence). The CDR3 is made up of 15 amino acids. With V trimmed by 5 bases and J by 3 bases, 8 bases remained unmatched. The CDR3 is CASSTGTGYVYEQYF. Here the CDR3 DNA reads TGTGCCAGCAGCACCGGGACAGGGTACGTCTACGAGCAGTACTTC.

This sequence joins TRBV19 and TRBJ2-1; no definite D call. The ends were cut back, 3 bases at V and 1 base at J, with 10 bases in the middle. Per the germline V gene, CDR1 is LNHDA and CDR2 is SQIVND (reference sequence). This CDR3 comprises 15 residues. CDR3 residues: CASSIGPTSYNEQFF. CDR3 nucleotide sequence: TGTGCCAGTAGTATTGGGCCGACATCCTACAATGAGCAGTTCTTC. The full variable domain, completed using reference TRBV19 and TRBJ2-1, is DGGITQSPKYLFRKEGQNVTLSCEQNLNHDAMYWYRQDPGQGLRLIYYSQIVNDFQKGDIAEGYSVSREKKESFPLTVTSAQKNPTAFYLCASSIGPTSYNEQFFGPGTRLTVL.

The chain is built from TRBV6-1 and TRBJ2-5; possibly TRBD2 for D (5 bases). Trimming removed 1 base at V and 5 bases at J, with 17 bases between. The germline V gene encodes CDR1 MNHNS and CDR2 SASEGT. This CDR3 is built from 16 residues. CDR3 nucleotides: TGTGCCAGCAGTGAAGGCGGGCTAGCAGCTGTGGAGACCCAGTACTTC. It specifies CASSEGGLAAVETQYF.

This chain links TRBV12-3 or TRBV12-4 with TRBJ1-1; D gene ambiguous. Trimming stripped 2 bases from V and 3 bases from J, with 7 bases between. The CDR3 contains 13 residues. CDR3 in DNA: TGTGCCAGCAGTTTATCGGGGTACACTGAAGCTTTCTTT. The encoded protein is CASSLSGYTEAFF.

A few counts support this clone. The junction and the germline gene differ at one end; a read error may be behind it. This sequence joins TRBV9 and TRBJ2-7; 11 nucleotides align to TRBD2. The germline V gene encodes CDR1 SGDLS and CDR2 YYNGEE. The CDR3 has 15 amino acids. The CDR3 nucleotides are TGTGCCAGCAGTGTAGGACTAGCGGGTTCCTACGAGCAGTACTTC. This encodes CASSVGLAGSYEQYF.

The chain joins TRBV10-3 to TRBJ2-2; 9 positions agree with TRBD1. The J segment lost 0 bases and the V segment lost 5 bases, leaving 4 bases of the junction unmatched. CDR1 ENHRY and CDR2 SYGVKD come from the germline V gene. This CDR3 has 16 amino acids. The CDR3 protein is CAISRRDRANTGELFF. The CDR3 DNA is TGTGCCATCAGTCGGAGGGACAGGGCGAACACCGGGGAGCTGTTTTTT.

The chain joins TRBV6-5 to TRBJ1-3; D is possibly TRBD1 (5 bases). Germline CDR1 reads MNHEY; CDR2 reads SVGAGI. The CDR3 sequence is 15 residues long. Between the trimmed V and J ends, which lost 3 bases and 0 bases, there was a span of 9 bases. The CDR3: CASSYGASSGNTIYF. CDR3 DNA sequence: TGTGCCAGCAGTTATGGGGCAAGCTCTGGAAACACCATATATTTT.

The CDR3 loop is CASSLAQQGGYTF. The CDR3 region has the DNA TGTGCCAGCAGCTTAGCGCAACAGGGAGGCTACACCTTC. The chain uses TRBV7-9 and TRBJ1-2; tentatively, D is TRBD1 (6 bases). V lost 0 bases and J lost 8, with 10 bases in between. The CDR3 loop spans 13 amino acids. Per the germline V gene, CDR1 is SEHNR and CDR2 is FQNEAQ (reference sequence). Full variable domain (outside the CDR3, taken from reference TRBV7-9 and TRBJ1-2): DTGVSQNPRHKITKRGQNVTFRCDPISEHNRLYWYRQTLGQGPEFLTYFQNEAQLEKSRLLSDRFSAERPKGSFSTLEIQRTEQGDSAMYLCASSLAQQGGYTFGSGTRLTVV.

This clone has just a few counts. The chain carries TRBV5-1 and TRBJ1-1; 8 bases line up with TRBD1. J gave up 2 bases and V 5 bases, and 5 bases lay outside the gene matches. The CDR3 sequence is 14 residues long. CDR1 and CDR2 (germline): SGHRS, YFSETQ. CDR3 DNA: TGCGCCAGCAGTCAGGGGGCCGGTAACACTGAAGCTTTCTTT. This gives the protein CASSQGAGNTEAFF.

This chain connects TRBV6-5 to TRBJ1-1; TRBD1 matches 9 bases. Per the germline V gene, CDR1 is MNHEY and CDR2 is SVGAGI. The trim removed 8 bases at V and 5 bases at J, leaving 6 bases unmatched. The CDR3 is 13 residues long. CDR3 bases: TGTGCCAGCCAACAGGGGGCGCGTACTGAAGCTTTCTTT. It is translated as CASQQGARTEAFF.

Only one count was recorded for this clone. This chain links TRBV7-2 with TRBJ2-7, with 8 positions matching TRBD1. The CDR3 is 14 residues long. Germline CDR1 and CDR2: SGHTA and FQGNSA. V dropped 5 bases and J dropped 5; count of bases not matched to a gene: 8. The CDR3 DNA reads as TGTGCCAGCAGCGACCGGGACAGGCCCCACGAGCAGTACTTC. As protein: CASSDRDRPHEQYF.

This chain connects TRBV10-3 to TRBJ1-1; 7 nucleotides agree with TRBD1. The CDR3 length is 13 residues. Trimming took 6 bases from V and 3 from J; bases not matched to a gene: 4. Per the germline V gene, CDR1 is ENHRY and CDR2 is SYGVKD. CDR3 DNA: TGTGCCATCAGAACTCAGGGGGACACTGAAGCTTTCTTT. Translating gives CAIRTQGDTEAFF.

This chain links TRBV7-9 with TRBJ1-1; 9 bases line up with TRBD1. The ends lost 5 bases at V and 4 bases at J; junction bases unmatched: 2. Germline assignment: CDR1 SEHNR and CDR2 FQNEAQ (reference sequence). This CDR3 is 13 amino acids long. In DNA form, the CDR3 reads TGTGCCAGCAGCGAGGGACAGGGCACTGAAGCTTTCTTT. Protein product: CASSEGQGTEAFF.

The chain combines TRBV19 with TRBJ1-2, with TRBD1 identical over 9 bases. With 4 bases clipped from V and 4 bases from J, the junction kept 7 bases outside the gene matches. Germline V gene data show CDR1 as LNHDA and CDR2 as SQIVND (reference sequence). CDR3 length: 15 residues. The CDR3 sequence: CASSNRDRATYGYTF. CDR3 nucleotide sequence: TGTGCCAGTAGTAACCGGGACAGGGCTACCTATGGCTACACCTTC.